This T cell receptor (beta chain) was sequenced in a study of cytomegalovirus exposure and HLA in healthy donors (dated by TCRdb to about 2017). Regarding the research as a whole: According to a later analysis, the 100 to 150 validation repertoires were produced on the same platform as the 700 or so repertoires of the first cohort. The study aimed to test whether signatures of past pathogen exposure could be identified by cataloging public T cell receptors. Besides the first cohort of around 670 subjects, a separate validation cohort made up of around 120 different subjects was used. To predict cytomegalovirus infection status, the study brought together high-throughput TCR immunosequencing, statistical association of individual TCRs with disease status, and machine learning.

The donors were included in the validation cohort of some 110 subjects, a group kept apart from the roughly 700-subject first cohort. The CDR3 runs 14 residues from the cysteine to the phenylalanine. Just CDR3 DNA is preserved here, 42 bases in frame from base 1. Trimming takes 6 bases off V and 5 bases off J; junction bases not matched to a gene: 8. In the germline V gene, CDR1 corresponds to SNHLY and CDR2 to FYNNEI. Overall results and qualifications from the work: All 120 or so repertoires were used to score co-occurrence in the validation cohort in a later analysis, because that analysis had no HLA typing for the cohort. In vitro tests confirmed that three of the cytomegalovirus-associated TCR beta chains recognize cytomegalovirus antigens. The authors suggested that the approach could potentially be extended to other disease states and immunological phenotypes. Most TCR sequences were observed very rarely across donors, whereas some public TCRs were present in many individuals. The study gave a list of about 150 TCR beta chains associated with cytomegalovirus. Subsequent analysis determined that TCRs grouped into clusters in the first cohort also showed a tendency toward co-occurrence across the roughly 130 validation repertoires, and roughly 94% of cluster scores exceeded 0. In both the original and validation cohorts, the classifier was reported to diagnose cytomegalovirus status with high specificity and sensitivity.

Libraries were made using the immunoSEQ multiplex PCR assay. Per the source publication's procedure: A statistical classification framework was built to diagnose cytomegalovirus status from the catalog of TCR beta chain sequences. What TCRdb holds here is the immuneACCESS table cut down to in-frame rearrangements. Part of the clones is not present; checked against another copy, under half of the missing clones reflect an unresolved V gene, and the others are unexplained. V, J and clone size are those of that table, while D and trimming were read from the DNA. This sample comprises some 160,000 clones, 90% to 95% of them detected only once. The ten largest clones capture under 0.8% of the sample. A note on this clone: Its cognate antigen has yet to be identified. No qualities accompany the bases; no much larger clone lies one base away.

Sequencing was carried out using PBMCs. The chain couples TRBV2 to TRBJ2-7, with 9 middle bases fitting TRBD1. The sequence derives from a man aged 18 to 29 in good health and CMV-seronegative. The CDR3 loop reads CASRKGQGLDEQYF. In nucleotides, the sequence is TGTGCCAGCAGGAAGGGACAGGGTTTGGACGAGCAGTACTTC. Where the CDR3 stops, the reference TRBV2 and TRBJ2-7 genes take over; the full variable domain is EPEVTQTPSHQVTQMGQEVILRCVPISNHLYFYWYRQILGQKVEFLVSFYNNEISEKSEIFDDQFSVERPDGSNFTLKIRSTKLEDSAMYFCASRKGQGLDEQYFGPGTRLTVT.